A single sample is the source of the 27 T cell receptor beta chains below, sequenced in a study of cytomegalovirus exposure and HLA in healthy donors. The data were produced by immunoSEQ multiplex PCR, yet TCRdb's version contains in-frame clones alone and is incomplete. Of 200,000 to 250,000 clones in the sample, approximately 80% were seen once. The sequenced sample consisted of PBMCs. The receptors originated from a woman aged 25 to 45 in good health and CMV-seropositive.

This chain connects TRBV29-1 to TRBJ1-5; D uncertain. The CDR3 length is 13 residues. V was trimmed by 6 bases and J by 0 bases, leaving 9 bases between them. CDR1 and CDR2 (germline): SQVTM, ANQGSEA. DNA for the CDR3: TGCAGCGTCCGGACTAGTAGCAATCAGCCCCAGCATTTT. Translating it yields CSVRTSSNQPQHF. The variable domain in full, with the rest retrieved from reference TRBV29-1 and TRBJ1-5, is SAVISQKPSRDICQRGTSLTIQCQVDSQVTMMFWYRQQPGQSLTLIATANQGSEATYESGFVIDKFPISRPNLTFSTLTVSNMSPEDSSIYLCSVRTSSNQPQHFGDGTRLSIL.

The rearrangement joins TRBV11-1 to TRBJ2-7; D perhaps matches TRBD1 (6 bases). The germline CDR1 and CDR2 sequences are SGHAT and FQDESV (reference sequence). CDR3 size: 13 residues. V shed 5 bases and J shed 4 bases, with 12 bases lying between them. CDR3 protein: CASSPRTAYEQYF. CDR3 DNA sequence: TGTGCCAGCAGCCCCCGGACAGCTTACGAGCAGTACTTC.

The chain recombines TRBV5-6 with TRBJ2-2, with D maybe TRBD1 (6 bases). Trimming pared 1 base from V and 2 bases from J, leaving 12 bases between. Germline CDR1 and CDR2: SGHDT and YYEEEE. The CDR3 spans 16 residues. In DNA form, the CDR3 reads TGTGCCAGCAGCTTGTATAGGACAGTCAACACCGGGGAGCTGTTTTTT. Its protein product is CASSLYRTVNTGELFF.

The chain couples TRBV6-5 to TRBJ1-3; D not resolved. Germline V gene sequence: CDR1 MNHEY, CDR2 SVGAGI. Trimming pared 3 bases from V and 1 base from J, leaving 7 bases between. This CDR3 has 14 amino acids. For the CDR3, the DNA is TGTGCCAGCAGTTATGAGGGTTCTGGAAACACCATATATTTT. As protein: CASSYEGSGNTIYF.

This sequence joins TRBV30 and TRBJ1-4; D remains unclear. Germline V gives CDR1 GTSNPN, CDR2 SVGIG (reference sequence). Trimming took off 0 bases at V and 8 bases at J, with 4 bases between the two ends. This CDR3 comprises 11 residues. The CDR3 DNA reads TGTGCCTGGAGTGTTAGGGAAAAACTGTTTTTT. It is translated as CAWSVREKLFF. The full variable domain, completed using reference TRBV30 and TRBJ1-4, is SQTIHQWPATLVQPVGSPLSLECTVEGTSNPNLYWYRQAAGRGLQLLFYSVGIGQISSEVPQNLSASRPQDRQFILSSKKLLLSDSGFYLCAWSVREKLFFGSGTQLSVL.

The chain combines TRBV25-1 with TRBJ1-4; D call uncertain. CDR3 length equals 14 residues. Trimming removed 0 bases from V and 7 bases from J, with 9 bases in between. Germline CDR1 and CDR2: MGHDK and SYGVNS. CDR3 nucleotide sequence: TGTGCCAGCAGTGAATACGGAAATAGTGAAAAACTGTTTTTT. This sequence encodes CASSEYGNSEKLFF.

J is TRBJ1-2 and V is TRBV6-1; TRBD1 is a possible D gene (5 bases). Germline assignment: CDR1 MNHNS and CDR2 SASEGT. V was trimmed by 4 bases and J by 6 bases, leaving 21 bases between them. The CDR3 sequence is 16 residues long. CDR3 nucleotides: TGTGCCAGCAGTGTTGCTCCGGGAGCCCAGACAGATGGCTACACCTTC. Its protein product is CASSVAPGAQTDGYTF.

The chain joins TRBV27 to TRBJ2-1; D may be TRBD2 (5 bases). CDR3 size: 14 residues. Trimming removed 6 bases at V and 12 bases at J, with 21 bases between. The germline gives CDR1 MNHEY, CDR2 SMNVEV (reference sequence). The CDR3 nucleotides read TGTGCCAGCAGCCAAGCCCTCTTCGGGAATAGGCAGTTCTTC. Amino acids: CASSQALFGNRQFF.

This sequence joins TRBV27 and TRBJ1-2; possible D gene TRBD1, 5 bases. The CDR3 loop spans 14 amino acids. V lost 5 bases and J lost 8, with 18 bases in between. CDR1 is MNHEY, CDR2 SMNVEV, per germline (reference sequence). The chain's CDR3 is CASSPVVRAVGYTF. The CDR3 DNA sequence: TGTGCCAGCAGTCCCGTCGTCAGGGCGGTCGGCTACACCTTC.

This chain uses TRBV7-3 with TRBJ1-5; no reliable D call. Germline V gene data show CDR1 as SGHTA and CDR2 as FQGTGA. The V end was cut by 2 bases, the J end by 6 bases, with 8 bases between. This CDR3 spans 13 amino acids. CDR3 amino acids: CASSLGPLQPQHF. CDR3 DNA: TGTGCCAGCAGCTTAGGGCCGCTTCAGCCCCAGCATTTT.

The chain has TRBV4-3 and TRBJ2-7; D is possibly TRBD2 (6 bases). Per germline, CDR1 LGHNA and CDR2 YSLEER. There are 16 residues in the CDR3. Deletions cut 1 base from V and 0 bases from J, with 13 bases between. DNA of the CDR3: TGCGCCAGCAGCCAAGCCCAGGGACTGTACTCCTACGAGCAGTACTTC. As protein: CASSQAQGLYSYEQYF.

This chain connects TRBV7-3 to TRBJ2-7; perhaps TRBD2 as D (5 bases). The CDR3 sequence is 13 residues long. CDR1 SGHTA and CDR2 FQGTGA come from the germline V gene. V was pared by 2 bases and J by 2 bases, with 7 bases between. The CDR3 spells CASSLGLAYEQYF. Written as DNA, the CDR3 is TGTGCCAGCAGCTTAGGACTGGCCTACGAGCAGTACTTC.

The gene calls are TRBV28 and TRBJ2-7; unclear D gene. V was pared by 5 bases and J by 1 base, with 9 bases between. Per the germline V gene, CDR1 is MDHEN and CDR2 is SYDVKM. The CDR3 covers 13 residues. The DNA of the CDR3 is TGTGCCAGCAGTACCGGCCATTCCTACGAGCAGTACTTC. Translated, it gives CASSTGHSYEQYF.

This clone was counted many times. The chain recombines TRBV6-4 with TRBJ2-2; 8 bases agree with TRBD1. Trimming cost V 8 bases and J 2 bases; bases outside gene matches: 7. Germline V CDR1 and CDR2: MRHNA, SNTAGT. The CDR3 totals 15 residues. CDR3 protein: CASRRTGRNTGELFF. CDR3 nucleotide sequence: TGTGCCAGCCGGCGGACAGGGAGAAACACCGGGGAGCTGTTTTTT.

This clone was picked up one time. The rearrangement joins TRBV5-6 to TRBJ1-4; TRBD1 aligns across 10 bases. The length of the CDR3 is 16 residues. V shed 3 bases, J shed 3 bases, and the junction held 5 bases outside the gene matches. CDR1 SGHDT and CDR2 YYEEEE come from the germline V gene. The CDR3 region is CASSWRQGAANEKLFF. CDR3 coding DNA: TGTGCCAGCAGCTGGCGACAGGGGGCGGCTAATGAAAAACTGTTTTTT. Using reference TRBV5-6 and TRBJ1-4 for the parts outside the CDR3, the full variable domain is DAGVTQSPTHLIKTRGQQVTLRCSPKSGHDTVSWYQQALGQGPQFIFQYYEEEERQRGNFPDRFSGHQFPNYSSELNVNALLLGDSALYLCASSWRQGAANEKLFFGSGTQLSVL.

CDR3 sequence (DNA): TGTGCCAGCAGCCTTTATTTATCGTGGTTCTTC. Its translation: CASSLYLSWFF. The rearrangement joins TRBV7-2 to TRBJ2-1, with D unresolved. Deletions cut 5 bases from V and 15 bases from J, with 14 bases between. The CDR3 extends over 11 amino acids. From germline, CDR1 is SGHTA and CDR2 FQGNSA. The entire variable domain, with the rest obtained from reference TRBV7-2 and TRBJ2-1, is as follows: GAGVSQSPSNKVTEKGKDVELRCDPISGHTALYWYRQSLGQGLEFLIYFQGNSAPDKSGLPSDRFSAERTGGSVSTLTIQRTQQEDSAVYLCASSLYLSWFFGPGTRLTVL.

Regarding this clone: A junction boundary mismatches the germline segment, possibly from a read error. V is TRBV7-7 and J is TRBJ1-1; no definite D call. CDR1 and CDR2 from the germline V gene are SSHAT and FNYEAQ (reference sequence). This CDR3 spans 14 amino acids. The CDR3 here is CASSPVGPNTEAFF. CDR3 DNA: TGTGCTAGCAGCCCAGTGGGCCCGAACACTGAAGCTTTCTTT.

The J gene is TRBJ1-4, the V gene TRBV2; tentative D call: TRBD1 (6 bases). Germline CDR1 SNHLY, CDR2 FYNNEI. The CDR3 sequence is 16 residues long. Trimming cost V 4 bases and J 5 bases, with 17 bases left between them. CDR3 DNA: TGTGCCAGCAGTGCTGATCTGGGGACACTCAATGAAAAACTGTTTTTT. It encodes CASSADLGTLNEKLFF.

Only a few counts were recorded for this clone. The J gene is TRBJ2-7, the V gene TRBV19, with D maybe TRBD1 (6 bases). V was trimmed by 4 bases and J by 2 bases, leaving 12 bases between them. The germline gives CDR1 LNHDA, CDR2 SQIVND (reference sequence). This CDR3 is built from 14 residues. The CDR3, as DNA: TGTGCCAGTAGTACCTCGACAGGCCCCTACGAGCAGTACTTC. Translating gives CASSTSTGPYEQYF.

This chain links TRBV6-5 with TRBJ1-1, with TRBD1 matching over 7 bases. This CDR3 region has 12 residues. J lost 10 bases, V lost 4 bases, and 6 bases had no gene match. The germline V gene has CDR1 MNHEY and CDR2 SVGAGI. The CDR3 coding sequence is TGTGCCAGCAGTTCCCCAGGGGGGACAGCTTTCTTT. Its translation: CASSSPGGTAFF.

The chain recombines TRBV7-3 with TRBJ2-7, with D tentatively TRBD1 or TRBD2 (5 bases each). CDR1 and CDR2 from the germline V gene are SGHTA and FQGTGA. V dropped 7 bases and J dropped 3 bases, with 13 bases sitting between them. The CDR3 covers 13 residues. CDR3 sequence (DNA): TGTGCCAGCATTTCAGCAGGGAGCTACGAGCAGTACTTC. Encoded protein: CASISAGSYEQYF. The full variable domain, rest sourced from reference TRBV7-3 and TRBJ2-7, is GAGVSQTPSNKVTEKGKYVELRCDPISGHTALYWYRQSLGQGPEFLIYFQGTGAADDSGLPNDRFFAVRPEGSVSTLKIQRTERGDSAVYLCASISAGSYEQYFGPGTRLTVT.

This rearrangement joins TRBV7-2 to TRBJ1-2; 7 positions agree with TRBD1. With 1 base clipped from V and 7 bases from J, the junction kept 6 bases outside the gene matches. Germline V gene sequence: CDR1 SGHTA, CDR2 FQGNSA. The CDR3 has 14 amino acids. The CDR3 DNA reads as TGTGCCAGCAGCTTAGAAAGGGGACAGTCTGGCTACACCTTC. Translating gives CASSLERGQSGYTF.

The chain is built from TRBV19 and TRBJ1-2; 11 bases line up with TRBD1. This CDR3 has 16 amino acids. The J segment lost 5 bases and the V segment lost 7 bases, leaving 12 bases of the junction unmatched. Per the germline V gene, CDR1 is LNHDA and CDR2 is SQIVND (reference sequence). In DNA, the CDR3 is TGTGCCAGTAAACCTACCGGGACAGGGGGGTCTTATGGCTACACCTTC. It codes for CASKPTGTGGSYGYTF. Drawing the rest from reference TRBV19 and TRBJ1-2, the complete variable domain is DGGITQSPKYLFRKEGQNVTLSCEQNLNHDAMYWYRQDPGQGLRLIYYSQIVNDFQKGDIAEGYSVSREKKESFPLTVTSAQKNPTAFYLCASKPTGTGGSYGYTFGSGTRLTVV.

V usage is TRBV4-1 and J usage is TRBJ2-7, with D possibly matching TRBD2 (5 bases). The CDR3 length is 15 residues. Between the trimmed V and J ends, which lost 4 bases and 6 bases, there was a span of 19 bases. Germline values: CDR1 MGHRA, CDR2 YSYEKL. The CDR3, as DNA: TGCGCCAGCAGCCCAGGAGGCTACCCAGTTTTCGAGCAGTACTTC. Protein: CASSPGGYPVFEQYF.

J is TRBJ1-5 and V is TRBV6-5; unclear D gene. This CDR3 region has 13 residues. Trimming took off 6 bases at V and 0 bases at J, with 6 bases between the two ends. Germline CDR1 and CDR2: MNHEY and SVGAGI. CDR3 nucleotide sequence: TGTGCCAGCAGCGTATATAGCAATCAGCCCCAGCATTTT. This gives the protein CASSVYSNQPQHF.

The V gene is TRBV29-1, the J gene TRBJ2-7, with a weak D call TRBD1 (6 bases). This CDR3 has 13 residues. The germline gives CDR1 SQVTM, CDR2 ANQGSEA. The V end lost 7 bases, the J end lost 5 bases, and 18 bases lay between the germline ends. The CDR3 sequence is CSAQKQGLHEQYF. CDR3 DNA: TGCAGCGCCCAGAAGCAGGGGTTACACGAGCAGTACTTC.

V is TRBV4-1 and J is TRBJ2-7; D is perhaps TRBD2 (5 bases). This CDR3 spans 15 amino acids. CDR1 and CDR2 from the germline V gene are MGHRA and YSYEKL. Deletions cut 2 bases from V and 2 bases from J, with 13 bases between. The CDR3 nucleotides read TGCGCCAGCAGCCAATCTCGGGGTACCCCCTACGAGCAGTACTTC. This translates into CASSQSRGTPYEQYF.